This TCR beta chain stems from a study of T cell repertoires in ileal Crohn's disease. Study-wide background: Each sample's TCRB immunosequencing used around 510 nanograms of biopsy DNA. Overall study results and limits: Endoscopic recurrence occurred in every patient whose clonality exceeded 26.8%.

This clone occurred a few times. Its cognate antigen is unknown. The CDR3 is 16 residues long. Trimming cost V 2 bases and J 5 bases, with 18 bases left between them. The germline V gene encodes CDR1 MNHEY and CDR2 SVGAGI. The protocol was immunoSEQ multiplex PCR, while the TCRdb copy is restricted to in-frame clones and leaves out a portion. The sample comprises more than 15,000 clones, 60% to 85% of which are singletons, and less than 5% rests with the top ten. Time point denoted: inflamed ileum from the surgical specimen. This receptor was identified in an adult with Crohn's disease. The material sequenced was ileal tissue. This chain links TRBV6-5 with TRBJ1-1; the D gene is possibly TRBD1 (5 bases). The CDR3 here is CASSYLPPRRGTEAFF. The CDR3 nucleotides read TGTGCCAGCAGTTACCTTCCTCCCAGGAGGGGTACTGAAGCTTTCTTT.